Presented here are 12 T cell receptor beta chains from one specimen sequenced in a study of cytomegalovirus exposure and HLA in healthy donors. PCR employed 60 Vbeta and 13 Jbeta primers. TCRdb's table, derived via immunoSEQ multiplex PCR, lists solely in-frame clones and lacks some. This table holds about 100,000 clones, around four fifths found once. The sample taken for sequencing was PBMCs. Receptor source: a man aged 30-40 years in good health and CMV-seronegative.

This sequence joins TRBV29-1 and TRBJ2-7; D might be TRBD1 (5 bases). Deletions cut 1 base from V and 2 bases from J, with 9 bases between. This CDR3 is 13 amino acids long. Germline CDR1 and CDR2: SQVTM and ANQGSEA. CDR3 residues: CSVEGQGTYEQYF. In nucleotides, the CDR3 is TGCAGCGTTGAAGGGCAGGGCACCTACGAGCAGTACTTC.

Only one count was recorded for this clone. The CDR3 sequence: CASSLGGVSNQPQHF. The CDR3 coding sequence is TGCGCCAGCAGCTTGGGGGGGGTGAGCAATCAGCCCCAGCATTTT. The V gene is TRBV5-1, the J gene TRBJ1-5; D may be TRBD1 (5 bases). V lost 0 bases to trimming and J lost 1 base, with 8 bases between them. The CDR3 runs 15 residues. CDR1 is SGHRS, CDR2 YFSETQ, per germline.

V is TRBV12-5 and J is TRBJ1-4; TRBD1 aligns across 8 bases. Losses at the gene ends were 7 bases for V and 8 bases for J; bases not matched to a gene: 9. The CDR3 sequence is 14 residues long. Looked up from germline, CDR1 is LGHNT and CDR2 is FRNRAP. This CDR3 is CASAPGGAGEKLFF. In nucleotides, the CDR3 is TGTGCTAGTGCTCCAGGGGGCGCTGGGGAAAAACTGTTTTTT.

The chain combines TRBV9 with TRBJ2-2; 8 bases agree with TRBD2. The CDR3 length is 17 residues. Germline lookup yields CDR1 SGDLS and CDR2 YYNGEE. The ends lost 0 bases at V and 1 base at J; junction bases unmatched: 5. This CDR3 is CASSVAGSGGNTGELFF. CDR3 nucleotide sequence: TGTGCCAGCAGCGTAGCTGGCAGCGGGGGGAACACCGGGGAGCTGTTTTTT.

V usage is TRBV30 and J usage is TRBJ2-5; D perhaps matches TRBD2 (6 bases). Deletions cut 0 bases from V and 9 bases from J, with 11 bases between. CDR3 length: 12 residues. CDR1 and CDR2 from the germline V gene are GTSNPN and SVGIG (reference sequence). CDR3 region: CAWSVTAGSQYF. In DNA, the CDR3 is TGTGCCTGGAGTGTAACGGCGGGGTCCCAGTACTTC.

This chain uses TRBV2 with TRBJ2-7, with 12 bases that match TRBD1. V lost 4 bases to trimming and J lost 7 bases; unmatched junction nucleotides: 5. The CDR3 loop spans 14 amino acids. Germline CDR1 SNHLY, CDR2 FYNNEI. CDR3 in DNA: TGTGCCAGCAGTGGCTGGGACAGGGGGCTTGAGCAGTACTTC. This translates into CASSGWDRGLEQYF. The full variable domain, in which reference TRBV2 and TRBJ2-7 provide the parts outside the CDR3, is EPEVTQTPSHQVTQMGQEVILRCVPISNHLYFYWYRQILGQKVEFLVSFYNNEISEKSEIFDDQFSVERPDGSNFTLKIRSTKLEDSAMYFCASSGWDRGLEQYFGPGTRLTVT.

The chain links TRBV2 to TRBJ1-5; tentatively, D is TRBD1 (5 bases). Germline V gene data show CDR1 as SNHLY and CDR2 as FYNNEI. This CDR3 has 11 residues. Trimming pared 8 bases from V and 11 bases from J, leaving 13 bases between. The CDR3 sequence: CASEKQGAQHF. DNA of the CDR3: TGTGCCAGCGAGAAGCAGGGTGCCCAGCATTTT.

The CDR3 reads CASSQEGAGSPYEQYF. CDR3 coding DNA: TGTGCCAGCAGCCAAGAAGGGGCGGGATCTCCCTACGAGCAGTACTTC. The rearrangement links TRBV4-2 to TRBJ2-7; D is possibly TRBD2 (6 bases). Trimming stripped 0 bases from V and 2 bases from J, with 14 bases between. Germline V gives CDR1 LGHNA, CDR2 YNFKEQ. This CDR3 region has 16 residues.

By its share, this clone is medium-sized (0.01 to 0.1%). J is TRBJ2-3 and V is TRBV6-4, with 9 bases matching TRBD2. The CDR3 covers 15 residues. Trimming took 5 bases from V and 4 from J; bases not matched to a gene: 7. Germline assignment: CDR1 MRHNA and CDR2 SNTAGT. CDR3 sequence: CASSPETSGADTQYF. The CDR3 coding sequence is TGTGCCAGCAGTCCAGAGACTAGCGGAGCAGATACGCAGTATTTT.

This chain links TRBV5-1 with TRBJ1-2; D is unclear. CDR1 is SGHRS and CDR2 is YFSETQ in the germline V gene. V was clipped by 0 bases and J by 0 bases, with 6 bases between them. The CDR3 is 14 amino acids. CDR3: CASSLVTANYGYTF. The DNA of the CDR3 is TGCGCCAGCAGCTTGGTAACAGCTAACTATGGCTACACCTTC. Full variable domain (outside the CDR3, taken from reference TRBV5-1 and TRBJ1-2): KAGVTQTPRYLIKTRGQQVTLSCSPISGHRSVSWYQQTPGQGLQFLFEYFSETQRNKGNFPGRFSGRQFSNSRSEMNVSTLELGDSALYLCASSLVTANYGYTFGSGTRLTVV.

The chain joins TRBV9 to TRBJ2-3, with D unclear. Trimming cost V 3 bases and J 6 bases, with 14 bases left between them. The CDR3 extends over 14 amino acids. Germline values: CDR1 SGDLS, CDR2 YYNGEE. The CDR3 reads CASSDRRVRDTQYF. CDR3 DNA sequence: TGTGCCAGCAGCGACCGACGGGTGCGGGATACGCAGTATTTT.

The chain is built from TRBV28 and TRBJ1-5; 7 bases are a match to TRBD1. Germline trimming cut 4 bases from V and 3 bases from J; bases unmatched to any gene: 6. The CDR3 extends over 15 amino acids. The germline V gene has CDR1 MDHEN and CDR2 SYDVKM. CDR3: CASSSGTAINQPQHF. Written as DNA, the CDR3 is TGTGCCAGCAGTTCCGGGACAGCCATCAATCAGCCCCAGCATTTT.